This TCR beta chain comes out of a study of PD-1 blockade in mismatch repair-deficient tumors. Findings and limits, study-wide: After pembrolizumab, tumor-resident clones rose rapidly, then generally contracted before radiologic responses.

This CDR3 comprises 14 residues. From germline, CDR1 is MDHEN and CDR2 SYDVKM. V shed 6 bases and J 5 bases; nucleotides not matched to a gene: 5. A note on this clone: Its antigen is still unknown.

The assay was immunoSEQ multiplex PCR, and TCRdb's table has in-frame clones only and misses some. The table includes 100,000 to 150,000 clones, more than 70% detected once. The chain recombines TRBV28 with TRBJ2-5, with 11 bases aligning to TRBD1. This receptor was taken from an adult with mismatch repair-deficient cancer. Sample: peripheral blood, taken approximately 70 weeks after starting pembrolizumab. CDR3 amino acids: CASRSDRGHETQYF. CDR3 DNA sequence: TGTGCCAGCAGGTCGGACAGGGGGCATGAGACCCAGTACTTC.